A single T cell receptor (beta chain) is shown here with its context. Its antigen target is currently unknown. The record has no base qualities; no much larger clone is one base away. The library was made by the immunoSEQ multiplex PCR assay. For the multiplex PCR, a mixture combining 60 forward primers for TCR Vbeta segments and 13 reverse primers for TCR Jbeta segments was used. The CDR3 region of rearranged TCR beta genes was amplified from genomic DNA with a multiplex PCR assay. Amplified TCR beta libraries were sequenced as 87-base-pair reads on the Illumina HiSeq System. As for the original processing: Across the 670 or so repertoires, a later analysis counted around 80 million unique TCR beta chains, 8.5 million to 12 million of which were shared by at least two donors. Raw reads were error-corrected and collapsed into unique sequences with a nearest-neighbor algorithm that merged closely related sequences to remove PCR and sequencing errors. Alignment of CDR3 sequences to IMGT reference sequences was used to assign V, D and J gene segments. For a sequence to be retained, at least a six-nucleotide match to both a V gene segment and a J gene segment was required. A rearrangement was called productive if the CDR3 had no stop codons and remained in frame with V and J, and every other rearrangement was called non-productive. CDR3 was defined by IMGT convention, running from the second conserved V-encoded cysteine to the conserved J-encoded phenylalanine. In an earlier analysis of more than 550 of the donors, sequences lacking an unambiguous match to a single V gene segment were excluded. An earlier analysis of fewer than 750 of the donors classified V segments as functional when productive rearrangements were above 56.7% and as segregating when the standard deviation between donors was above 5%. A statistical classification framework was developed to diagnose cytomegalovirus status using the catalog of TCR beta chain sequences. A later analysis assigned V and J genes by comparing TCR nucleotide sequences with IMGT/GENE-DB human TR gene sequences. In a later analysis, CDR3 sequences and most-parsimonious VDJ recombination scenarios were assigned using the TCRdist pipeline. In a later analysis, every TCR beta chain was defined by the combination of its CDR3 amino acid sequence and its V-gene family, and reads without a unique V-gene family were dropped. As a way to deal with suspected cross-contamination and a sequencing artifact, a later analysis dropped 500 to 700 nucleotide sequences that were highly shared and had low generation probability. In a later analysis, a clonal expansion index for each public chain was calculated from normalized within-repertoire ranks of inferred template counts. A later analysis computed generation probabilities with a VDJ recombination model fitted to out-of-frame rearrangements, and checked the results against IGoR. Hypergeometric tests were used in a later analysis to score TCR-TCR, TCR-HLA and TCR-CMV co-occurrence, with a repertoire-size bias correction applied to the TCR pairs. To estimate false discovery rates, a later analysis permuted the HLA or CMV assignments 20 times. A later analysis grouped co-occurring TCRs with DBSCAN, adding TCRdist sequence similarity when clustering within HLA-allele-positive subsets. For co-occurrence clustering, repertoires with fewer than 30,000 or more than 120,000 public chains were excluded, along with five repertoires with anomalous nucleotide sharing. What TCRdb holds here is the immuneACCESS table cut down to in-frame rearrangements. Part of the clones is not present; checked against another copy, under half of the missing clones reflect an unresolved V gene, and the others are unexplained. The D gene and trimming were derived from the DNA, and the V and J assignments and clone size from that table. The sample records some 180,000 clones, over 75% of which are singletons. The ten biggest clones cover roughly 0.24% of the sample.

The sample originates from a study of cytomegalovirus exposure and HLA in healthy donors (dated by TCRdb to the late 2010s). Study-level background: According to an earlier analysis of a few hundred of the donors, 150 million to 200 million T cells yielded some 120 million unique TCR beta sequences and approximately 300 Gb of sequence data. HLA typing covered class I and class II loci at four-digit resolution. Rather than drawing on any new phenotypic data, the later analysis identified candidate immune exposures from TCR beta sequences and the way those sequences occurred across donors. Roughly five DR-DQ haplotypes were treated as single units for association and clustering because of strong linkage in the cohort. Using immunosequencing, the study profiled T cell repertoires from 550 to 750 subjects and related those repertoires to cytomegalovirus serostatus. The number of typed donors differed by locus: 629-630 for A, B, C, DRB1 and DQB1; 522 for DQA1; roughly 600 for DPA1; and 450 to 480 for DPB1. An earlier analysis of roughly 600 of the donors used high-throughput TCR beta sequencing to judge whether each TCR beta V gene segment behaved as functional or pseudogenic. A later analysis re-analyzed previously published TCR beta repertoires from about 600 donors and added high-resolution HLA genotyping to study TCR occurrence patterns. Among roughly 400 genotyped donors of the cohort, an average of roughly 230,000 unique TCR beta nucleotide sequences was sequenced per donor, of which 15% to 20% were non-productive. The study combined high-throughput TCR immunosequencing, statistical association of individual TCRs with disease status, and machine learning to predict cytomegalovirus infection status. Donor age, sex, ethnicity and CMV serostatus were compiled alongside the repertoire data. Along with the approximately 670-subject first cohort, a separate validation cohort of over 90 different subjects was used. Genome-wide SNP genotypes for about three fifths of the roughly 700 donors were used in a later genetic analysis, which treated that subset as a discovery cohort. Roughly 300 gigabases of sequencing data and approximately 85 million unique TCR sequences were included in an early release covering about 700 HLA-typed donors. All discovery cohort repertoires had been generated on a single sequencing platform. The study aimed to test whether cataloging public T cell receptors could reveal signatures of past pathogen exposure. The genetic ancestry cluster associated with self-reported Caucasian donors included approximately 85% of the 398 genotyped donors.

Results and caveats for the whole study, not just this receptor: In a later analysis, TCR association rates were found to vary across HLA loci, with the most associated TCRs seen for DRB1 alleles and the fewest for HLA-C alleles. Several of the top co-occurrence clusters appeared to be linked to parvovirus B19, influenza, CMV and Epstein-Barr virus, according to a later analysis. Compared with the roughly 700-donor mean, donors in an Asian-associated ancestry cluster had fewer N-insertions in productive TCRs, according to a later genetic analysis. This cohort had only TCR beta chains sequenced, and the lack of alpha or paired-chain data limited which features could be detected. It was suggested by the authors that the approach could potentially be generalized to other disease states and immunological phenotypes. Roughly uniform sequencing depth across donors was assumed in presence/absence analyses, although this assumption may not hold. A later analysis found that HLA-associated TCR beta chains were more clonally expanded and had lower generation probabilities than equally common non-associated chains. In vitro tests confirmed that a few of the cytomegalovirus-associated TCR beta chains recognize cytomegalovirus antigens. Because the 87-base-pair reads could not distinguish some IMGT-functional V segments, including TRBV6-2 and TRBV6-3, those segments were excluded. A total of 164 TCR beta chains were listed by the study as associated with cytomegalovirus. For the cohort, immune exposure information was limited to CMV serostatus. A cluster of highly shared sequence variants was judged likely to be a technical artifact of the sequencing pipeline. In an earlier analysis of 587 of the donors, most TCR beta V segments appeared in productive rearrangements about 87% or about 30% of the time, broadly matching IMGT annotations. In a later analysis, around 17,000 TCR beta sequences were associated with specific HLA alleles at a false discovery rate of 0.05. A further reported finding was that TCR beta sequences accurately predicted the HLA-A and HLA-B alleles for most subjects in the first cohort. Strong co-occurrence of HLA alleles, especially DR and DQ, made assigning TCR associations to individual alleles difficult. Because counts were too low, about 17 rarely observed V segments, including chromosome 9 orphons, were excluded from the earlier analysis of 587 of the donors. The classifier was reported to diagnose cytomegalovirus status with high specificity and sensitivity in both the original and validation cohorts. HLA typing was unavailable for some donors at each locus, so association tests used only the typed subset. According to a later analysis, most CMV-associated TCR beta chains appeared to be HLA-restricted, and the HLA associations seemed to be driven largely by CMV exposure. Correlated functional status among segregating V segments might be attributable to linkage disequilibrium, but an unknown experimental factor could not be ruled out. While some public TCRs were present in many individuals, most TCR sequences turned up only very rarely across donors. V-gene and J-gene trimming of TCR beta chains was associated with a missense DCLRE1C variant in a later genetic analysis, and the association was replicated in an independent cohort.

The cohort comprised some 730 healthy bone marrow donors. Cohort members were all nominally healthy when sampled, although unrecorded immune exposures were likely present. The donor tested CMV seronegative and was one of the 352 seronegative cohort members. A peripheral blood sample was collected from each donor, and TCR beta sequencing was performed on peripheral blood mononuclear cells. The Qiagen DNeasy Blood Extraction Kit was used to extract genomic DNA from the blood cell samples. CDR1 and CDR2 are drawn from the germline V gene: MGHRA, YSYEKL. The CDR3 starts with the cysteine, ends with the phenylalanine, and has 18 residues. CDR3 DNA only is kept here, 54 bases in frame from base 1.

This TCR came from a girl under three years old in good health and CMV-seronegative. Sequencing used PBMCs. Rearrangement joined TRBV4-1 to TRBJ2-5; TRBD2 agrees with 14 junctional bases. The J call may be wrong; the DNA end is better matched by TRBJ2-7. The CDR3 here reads CASSPTTSGGAGDYEQYF. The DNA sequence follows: TGCGCCAGCAGCCCAACGACTAGCGGGGGGGCCGGGGATTACGAGCAGTACTTC.